This record concerns one TCR beta chain sequence. What it binds is not known. The sample originates from a study of T cell repertoires in cytomegalovirus infection. For the study at large: Recently identified HLA-C-restricted and well-studied HLA-B-restricted CMV epitopes were used.

TCRdb independently ran MiXCR on the reads; one entry per CDR3 protein. The repertoire includes roughly 500,000 distinct CDR3 sequences, roughly a third of them detected once, and 15% to 20% sits in the top ten. Trimming took 6 bases from V and 4 from J; bases not matched to a gene: 5. CDR1 is SQVTM, CDR2 ANQGSEA, per germline. The CDR3 is 13 residues long. The material was cultured PBMCs, obtained from culture after CMV antigen stimulation. This TCR derives from a human donor in good health (CMV status not recorded). Some clones in this sample may be carry-over from other donors' samples. The V gene is TRBV29-1, the J gene TRBJ2-3; 9 bases line up with TRBD2. The CDR3 DNA sequence: TGCAGCGTCAGCGGGAGGCCCTCAGATACGCAGTATTTT. This sequence encodes CSVSGRPSDTQYF.